This T cell receptor (beta chain) was captured by sequencing in a study of T cell responses to AZD1222 COVID-19 vaccine. As concerns this clone: The antigen is unknown.

Trimming at V came to 8 bases and at J to 2 bases, leaving 13 bases not matched to a gene. CDR1 and CDR2 (germline): SGHAT, FQNNGV. The CDR3 has 16 amino acids. The study, taken as a whole, reports: Donors, mostly white British, included more females; clonal diversity was possibly underestimated. Breadth and depth of Spike-specific TCRs rose after two AZD1222 doses. Only a handful of people who got AZD1222 tested seropositive at baseline. Dominant CD4 TCR responses targeted spike regions 160-218 and 743-854.

TCRdb's table, derived via immunoSEQ multiplex PCR, lists solely in-frame clones and lacks some. The top ten hold around 1.6% of the sample, which has more than 100,000 clones, roughly 87% seen once. The sample was peripheral blood, taken on day 0 of AZD1222 vaccination. The receptor comes from an adult in good health. The chain couples TRBV11-2 to TRBJ2-3, with TRBD2 matching 7 bases. The CDR3 nucleotides are TGTGCCAGCGGGGGGGGACCCCGAAGGCACACAGATACGCAGTATTTT. It is translated as CASGGGPRRHTDTQYF.